This record covers a single TCR beta chain. The source of the sample is a study of blood T cell repertoires in COVID-19. V lost 3 bases, J lost 3 bases, and 11 bases stayed unmatched. The CDR3 is 16 amino acids. The germline V gene has CDR1 KGHSH and CDR2 LQKENI. Produced via immunoSEQ multiplex PCR; TCRdb's table is partial and in-frame only. This sample has 200,000 to 250,000 clones, with roughly 88% found just once. The TCR comes from a woman over 75 with COVID-19, enrolled during active disease. What was sequenced was peripheral blood. This chain joins TRBV18 and TRBJ2-7, with 7 bases matching TRBD1. The CDR3 sequence is CASSPFSGGKSYEQYV. The CDR3 coding sequence is TGTGCCAGCTCACCTTTCTCAGGGGGAAAAAGCTACGAGCAGTACGTC.